These T cell receptor beta chains were read from a single sample in a study of cytomegalovirus exposure and HLA in healthy donors. Profiled with immunoSEQ multiplex PCR; TCRdb holds only in-frame clones, not every one. The data contain 95,000 to 150,000 clones, 15% to 19% of them seen just once; the ten biggest clones take up 1.5% to 2%. The sample taken for sequencing was PBMCs. These receptors all come from a woman aged 18-30 years in good health and CMV-seronegative. Both conserved end residues are trimmed from each CDR3.

v_call: TRBV5-6; cdr3_aa: ASSPGGFADTQY
v_call: TRBV30; cdr3_aa: AWSVGEKKD
v_call: TRBV30; cdr3_aa: AWSVGQTGYT
v_call: TRBV7-2; cdr3_aa: ASSLASGGGEQY
v_call: TRBV6-1; cdr3_aa: ASSEGTSGGDEQY
v_call: TRBV27; cdr3_aa: ASRGSGRIPNNEQF
v_call: TRBV21-1; cdr3_aa: ASGGQGAGNTEAF
v_call: TRBV5-4; cdr3_aa: ASSSRQSYYGYT
v_call: TRBV7-9; cdr3_aa: ASNKGGAGEAF
v_call: TRBV6-5; cdr3_aa: ASRRTQNSNQPQH
v_call: TRBV6-5; cdr3_aa: ASSLRGETQY
v_call: TRBV13; cdr3_aa: ASSLGPRDRLNSPLH
v_call: TRBV25-1; cdr3_aa: ASSEQSGVGDNEQF
v_call: TRBV27; cdr3_aa: ASSLSWEGGTEAF
v_call: TRBV9; cdr3_aa: ASSVGGGSGVTGETQY
v_call: TRBV5-1; cdr3_aa: ASSSTSGAFYEQF
v_call: TRBV28; cdr3_aa: ASRTTGGGNQPQH
v_call: TRBV28; cdr3_aa: ASINRVGNTEAF
v_call: TRBV6-1; cdr3_aa: ASSEARGRGRTYEQY
v_call: TRBV19; cdr3_aa: ASSIRTGNTGELF
v_call: TRBV7-2; cdr3_aa: ASTPIVGAPDTQY
v_call: TRBV5-6; cdr3_aa: ASSLRRGGLTGANVLT
v_call: TRBV28; cdr3_aa: ASSPGREAEAF
v_call: TRBV7-9; cdr3_aa: ASSLVPSGSTEAF
v_call: TRBV6-4; cdr3_aa: ASSYSGANVLT
v_call: TRBV30; cdr3_aa: AWRGGRNTEAF
v_call: TRBV6-5; cdr3_aa: ASTLGDNQPQH
v_call: TRBV13; cdr3_aa: ASSLGRDQPQH
v_call: TRBV2; cdr3_aa: ASSLTLVVDGYT
v_call: TRBV7-2; cdr3_aa: ASSLITTSTDTQY
v_call: TRBV13; cdr3_aa: ASSSAETQY
v_call: TRBV5-1; cdr3_aa: ASSLEWGLGKNIQY
v_call: TRBV5-4; cdr3_aa: ASSRQSFNYGYT
v_call: TRBV6-5; cdr3_aa: ASSYSRDRNQPQH
v_call: TRBV7-2; cdr3_aa: ASSLATSGGARETQY
v_call: TRBV30; cdr3_aa: AWRNGRARAETQY
v_call: TRBV2; cdr3_aa: ASIKQGYEQY
v_call: TRBV5-6; cdr3_aa: ASSSRDRGVWTQY
v_call: TRBV5-4; cdr3_aa: ASSFAGLAGERGGELF
v_call: TRBV5-1; cdr3_aa: ASSLGDRGRPNEQF
v_call: TRBV5-4; cdr3_aa: ASSSLADQETQY
v_call: TRBV19; cdr3_aa: ASSGGLGSYEQY
v_call: TRBV6-6; cdr3_aa: ASSSTTPGAVEQY
v_call: TRBV6-1; cdr3_aa: ASRQDREQTQY
v_call: TRBV2; cdr3_aa: ASRRELGNTIY
v_call: TRBV18; cdr3_aa: ASSPPGQANYGYT
v_call: TRBV10-1; cdr3_aa: ASSLTVGAETQY
v_call: TRBV5-1; cdr3_aa: ASSFQGGYTGELF
v_call: TRBV5-1; cdr3_aa: ASKFRRERY
v_call: TRBV7-6; cdr3_aa: ASSLERGGGYEQF
v_call: TRBV10-3; cdr3_aa: AIEPGGAGTEAF
v_call: TRBV19; cdr3_aa: ASSIRDRSNYGYT
v_call: TRBV18; cdr3_aa: ASSPGQGMTRTQY
v_call: TRBV28; cdr3_aa: ASRRGLTDTQY
v_call: TRBV10-1; cdr3_aa: ASSERAGVRTDTQY
v_call: TRBV10-3; cdr3_aa: AISTHPEPLH
v_call: TRBV5-6; cdr3_aa: ASSLGYPYEQY
v_call: TRBV6-5; cdr3_aa: ASSYRSDSSYEQY